The following is a T cell receptor (beta chain) sequence with its context. This sample was taken from a study of blood T cell repertoires in COVID-19. Sequencing was performed with immunoSEQ multiplex PCR; in TCRdb, only in-frame clones are kept and a portion is missing. Here the sample spans under 170,000 clones, approximately 83% being singletons. The germline V gene encodes CDR1 SEHNR and CDR2 FQNEAQ (reference sequence). The CDR3 consists of 19 residues. V lost 5 bases and J lost 3; bases outside the gene matches: 15. The chain is built from TRBV7-9 and TRBJ1-4; 10 nucleotides align to TRBD1. This clonotype was obtained from a man in his 70s with acute or convalescent COVID-19. The sequencing sample was made of peripheral blood. CDR3 residues: CASSNRQGAGRLSNEKLFF. The CDR3 DNA is TGTGCCAGCAGCAACCGACAGGGGGCGGGGAGACTCTCTAATGAAAAACTGTTTTTT.